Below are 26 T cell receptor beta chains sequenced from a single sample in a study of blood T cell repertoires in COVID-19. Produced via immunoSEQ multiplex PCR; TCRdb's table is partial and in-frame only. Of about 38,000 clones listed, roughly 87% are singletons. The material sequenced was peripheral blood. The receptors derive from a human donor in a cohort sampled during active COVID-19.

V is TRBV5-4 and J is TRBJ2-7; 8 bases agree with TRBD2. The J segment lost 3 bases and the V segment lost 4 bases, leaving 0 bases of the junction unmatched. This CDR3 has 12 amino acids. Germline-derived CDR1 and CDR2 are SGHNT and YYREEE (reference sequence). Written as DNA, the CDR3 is TGTGCCAGCAGCACTAGCGGCTACGAGCAGTACTTC. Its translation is CASSTSGYEQYF.

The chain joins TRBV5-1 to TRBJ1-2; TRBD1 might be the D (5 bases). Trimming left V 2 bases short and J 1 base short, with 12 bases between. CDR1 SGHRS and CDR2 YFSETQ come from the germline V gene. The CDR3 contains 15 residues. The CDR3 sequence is CASSFGSGGNYGYTF. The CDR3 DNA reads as TGCGCCAGCAGCTTTGGGTCGGGGGGTAACTATGGCTACACCTTC.

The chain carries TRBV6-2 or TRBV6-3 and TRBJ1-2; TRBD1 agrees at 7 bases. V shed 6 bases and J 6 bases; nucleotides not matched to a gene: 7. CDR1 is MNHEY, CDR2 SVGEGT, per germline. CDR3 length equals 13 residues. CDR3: CASSSDRDDGYTF. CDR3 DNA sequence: TGTGCCAGCAGCTCCGACAGGGATGATGGCTACACCTTC.

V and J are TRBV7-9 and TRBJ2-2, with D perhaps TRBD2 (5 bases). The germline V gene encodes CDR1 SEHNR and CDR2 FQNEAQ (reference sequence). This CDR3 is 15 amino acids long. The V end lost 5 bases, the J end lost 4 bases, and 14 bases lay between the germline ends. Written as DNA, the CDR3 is TGTGCCAGCAGCAGGACTGCCCGGGTCACCGGGGAGCTGTTTTTT. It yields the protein CASSRTARVTGELFF.

Written as DNA, the CDR3 is TGTGCCTGGAGTGTACGACAAAACCTCCAGGGCTACGAGCAGTACTTC. Translation: CAWSVRQNLQGYEQYF. The chain has TRBV30 and TRBJ2-7, with D maybe TRBD1 (5 bases). With 0 bases removed from V and 3 bases from J, the gap between germline ends came to 18 bases. CDR1 is GTSNPN, CDR2 SVGIG, per germline (reference sequence). The CDR3 has 16 amino acids.

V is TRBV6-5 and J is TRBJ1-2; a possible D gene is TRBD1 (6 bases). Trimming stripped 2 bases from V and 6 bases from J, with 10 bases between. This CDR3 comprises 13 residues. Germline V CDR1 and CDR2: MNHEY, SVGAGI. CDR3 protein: CASSYGDINGYTF. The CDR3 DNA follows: TGTGCCAGCAGTTACGGGGACATCAATGGCTACACCTTC.

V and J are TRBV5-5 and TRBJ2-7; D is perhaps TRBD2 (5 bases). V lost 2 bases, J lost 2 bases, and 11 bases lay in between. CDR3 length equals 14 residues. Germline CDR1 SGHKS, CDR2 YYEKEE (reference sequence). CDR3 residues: CASSFGIPTYEQYF. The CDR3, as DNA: TGTGCCAGCAGCTTCGGGATCCCTACCTACGAGCAGTACTTC.

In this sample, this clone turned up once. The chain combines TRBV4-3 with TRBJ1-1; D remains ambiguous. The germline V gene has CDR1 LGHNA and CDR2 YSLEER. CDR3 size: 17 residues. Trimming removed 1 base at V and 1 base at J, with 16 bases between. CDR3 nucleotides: TGCGCCAGCAGCCAAGGGGCGAGGTTAGGAGGGAACACTGAAGCTTTCTTT. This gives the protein CASSQGARLGGNTEAFF.

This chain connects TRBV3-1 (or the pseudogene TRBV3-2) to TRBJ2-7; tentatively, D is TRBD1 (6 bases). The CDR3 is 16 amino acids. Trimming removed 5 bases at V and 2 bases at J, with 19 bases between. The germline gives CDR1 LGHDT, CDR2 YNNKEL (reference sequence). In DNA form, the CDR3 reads TGTGCCAGCAGCATTCACAGGGCTTTGAAAGCCTACGAGCAGTACTTC. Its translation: CASSIHRALKAYEQYF.

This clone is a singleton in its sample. DNA for the CDR3: TGTGCCAGCAGCCCCCGGACTAGCGGGAGCTACGAGCAGTACTTC. Protein: CASSPRTSGSYEQYF. The chain uses TRBV9 and TRBJ2-7, with 13 bases lining up with TRBD2. Germline CDR1 reads SGDLS; CDR2 reads YYNGEE. The CDR3 runs 15 residues. The V segment lost 4 bases and the J segment 3 bases; nucleotides outside the gene matches: 4.

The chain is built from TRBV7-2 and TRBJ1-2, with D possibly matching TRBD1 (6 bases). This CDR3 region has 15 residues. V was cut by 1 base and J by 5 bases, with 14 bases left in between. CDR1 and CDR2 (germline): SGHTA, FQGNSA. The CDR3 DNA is TGTGCCAGCAGCTTAGGGACAGCTGGGGATTATGGCTACACCTTC. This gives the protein CASSLGTAGDYGYTF.

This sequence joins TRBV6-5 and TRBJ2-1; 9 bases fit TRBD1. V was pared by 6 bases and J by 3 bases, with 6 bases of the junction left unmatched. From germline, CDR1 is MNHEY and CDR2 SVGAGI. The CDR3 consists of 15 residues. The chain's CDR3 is CASSKGDRVYNEQFF. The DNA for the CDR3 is TGTGCCAGCAGCAAAGGGGACAGGGTCTACAATGAGCAGTTCTTC.

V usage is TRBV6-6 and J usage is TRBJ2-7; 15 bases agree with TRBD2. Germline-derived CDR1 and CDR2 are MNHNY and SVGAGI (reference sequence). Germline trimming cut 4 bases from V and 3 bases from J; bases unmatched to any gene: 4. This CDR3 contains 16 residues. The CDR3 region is CASSSGTSGGNYEQYF. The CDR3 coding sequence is TGTGCCAGCAGTTCGGGGACTAGCGGGGGGAACTACGAGCAGTACTTC.

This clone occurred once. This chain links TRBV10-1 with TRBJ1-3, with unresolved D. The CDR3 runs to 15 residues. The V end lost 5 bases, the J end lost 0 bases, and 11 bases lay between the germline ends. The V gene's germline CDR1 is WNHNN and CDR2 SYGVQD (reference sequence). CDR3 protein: CASSPRGSSGNTIYF. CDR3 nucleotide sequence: TGCGCCAGCAGTCCCCGTGGGAGCTCTGGAAACACCATATATTTT.

The CDR3 bases are TGTGCCAGCAGCGTAGGGGGCTGGACTAATGAAAAACTGTTTTTT. Protein sequence: CASSVGGWTNEKLFF. The chain has TRBV9 and TRBJ1-4, with D possibly being TRBD1 (5 bases). Germline lookup yields CDR1 SGDLS and CDR2 YYNGEE. The CDR3 is made up of 15 amino acids. V was shortened by 0 bases and J by 2 bases, with 8 bases between the two germline ends.

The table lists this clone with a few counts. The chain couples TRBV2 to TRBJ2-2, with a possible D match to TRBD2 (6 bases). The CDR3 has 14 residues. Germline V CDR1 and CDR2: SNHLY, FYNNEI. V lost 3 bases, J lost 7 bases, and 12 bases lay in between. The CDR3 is CASSDREKFGELFF. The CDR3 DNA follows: TGTGCCAGCAGTGATCGGGAGAAGTTCGGGGAGCTGTTTTTT.

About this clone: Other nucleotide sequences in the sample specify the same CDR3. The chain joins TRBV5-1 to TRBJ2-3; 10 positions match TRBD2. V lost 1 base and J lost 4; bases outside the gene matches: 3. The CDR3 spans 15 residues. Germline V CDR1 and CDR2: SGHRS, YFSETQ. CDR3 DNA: TGCGCCAGCAGCTTGAGCGGGGGGGCCGCAGATACGCAGTATTTT. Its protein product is CASSLSGGAADTQYF.

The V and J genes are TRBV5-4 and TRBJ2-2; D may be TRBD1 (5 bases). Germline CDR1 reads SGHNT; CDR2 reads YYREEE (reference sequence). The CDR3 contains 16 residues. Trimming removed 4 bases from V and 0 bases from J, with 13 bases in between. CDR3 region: CASSHYQGTNTGELFF. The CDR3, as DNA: TGTGCCAGCAGCCACTATCAGGGTACGAACACCGGGGAGCTGTTTTTT.

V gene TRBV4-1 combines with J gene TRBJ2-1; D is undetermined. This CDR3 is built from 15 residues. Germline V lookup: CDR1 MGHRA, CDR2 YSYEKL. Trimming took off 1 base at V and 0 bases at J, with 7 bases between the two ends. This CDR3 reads CASSQGASSYNEQFF. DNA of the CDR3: TGCGCCAGCAGCCAAGGCGCGAGCTCCTACAATGAGCAGTTCTTC.

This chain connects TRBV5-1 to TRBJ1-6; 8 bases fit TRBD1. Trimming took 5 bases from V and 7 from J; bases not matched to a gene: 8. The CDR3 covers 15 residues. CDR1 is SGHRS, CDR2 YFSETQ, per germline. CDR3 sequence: CASREGQGGNSPLHF. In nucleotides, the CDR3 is TGCGCCAGCAGGGAAGGACAGGGAGGAAATTCACCCCTCCACTTT.

The CDR3 DNA sequence: TGTGCCAGCAGCCACCGGGACAGGGTGTTCGATGAGCAGTTCTTC. Amino acids: CASSHRDRVFDEQFF. This chain links TRBV7-2 with TRBJ2-1; TRBD1 matches at 9 bases. The CDR3 is made up of 15 amino acids. With V trimmed by 5 bases and J by 8 bases, 10 bases remained unmatched. The germline V gene has CDR1 SGHTA and CDR2 FQGNSA.

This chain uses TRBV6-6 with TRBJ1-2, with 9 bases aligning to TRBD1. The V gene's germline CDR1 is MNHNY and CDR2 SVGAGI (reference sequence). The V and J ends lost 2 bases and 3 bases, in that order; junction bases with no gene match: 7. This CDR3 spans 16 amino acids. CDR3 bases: TGTGCCAGCAGTTACCCTGGGACAGGGATGGACTATGGCTACACCTTC. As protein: CASSYPGTGMDYGYTF.

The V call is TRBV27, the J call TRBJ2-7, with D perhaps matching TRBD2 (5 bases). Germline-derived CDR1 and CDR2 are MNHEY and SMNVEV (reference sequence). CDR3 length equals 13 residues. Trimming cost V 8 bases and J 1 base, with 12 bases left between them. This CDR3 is CASAPGGSYEQYF. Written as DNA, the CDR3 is TGTGCCAGCGCCCCCGGCGGGTCCTACGAGCAGTACTTC.

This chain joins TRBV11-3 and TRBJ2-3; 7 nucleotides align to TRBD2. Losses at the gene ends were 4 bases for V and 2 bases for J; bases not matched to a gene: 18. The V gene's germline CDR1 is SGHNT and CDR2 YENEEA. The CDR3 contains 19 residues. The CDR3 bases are TGTGCCAGCAGCTCCTCGGTTAGCGGGCCCGCCTGGAACACAGATACGCAGTATTTT. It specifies CASSSSVSGPAWNTDTQYF.

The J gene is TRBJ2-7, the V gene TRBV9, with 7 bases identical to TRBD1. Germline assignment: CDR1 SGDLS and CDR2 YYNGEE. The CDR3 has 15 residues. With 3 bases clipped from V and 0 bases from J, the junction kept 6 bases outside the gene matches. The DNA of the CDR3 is TGTGCCAGCAGCGCCTCAGGGGGAGACTCCTACGAGCAGTACTTC. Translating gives CASSASGGDSYEQYF.

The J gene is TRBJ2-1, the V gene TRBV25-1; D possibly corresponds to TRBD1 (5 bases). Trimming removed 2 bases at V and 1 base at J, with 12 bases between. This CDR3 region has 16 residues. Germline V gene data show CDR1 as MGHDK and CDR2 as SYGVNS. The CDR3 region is CASSEVGQGSYNEQFF. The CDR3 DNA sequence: TGTGCCAGCAGTGAAGTCGGACAAGGGTCCTACAATGAGCAGTTCTTC.